This is a list of T cell receptor beta chains from one sample in a study of cytomegalovirus exposure and HLA in healthy donors. The data were produced by immunoSEQ multiplex PCR, yet TCRdb's version contains in-frame clones alone and is incomplete. Seen here are 250,000 to 350,000 clones, approximately 90% observed once, and the top ten hold roughly 2.3%. Sequencing input: PBMCs. These receptors were obtained from a woman in her late teens or twenties in good health and CMV-seronegative. Each CDR3 is given with its conserved first and last residue.

TRBJ1-3	TRBV19	CASSIDQNSGNTIYF
TRBJ1-2	TRBV18	CASSPGGLDYGYTF
TRBJ1-5	TRBV10-3	CAISEYRYDQPQHF
TRBJ2-5	TRBV5-1	CASSRWTGGIQETQYF
TRBJ2-6	TRBV19	CASSIWTGNSGANVLTF
TRBJ1-1	TRBV5-6	CASCRDNMNTEAFF
TRBJ2-1	TRBV5-1	CASGRDSSSYNEQFF
TRBJ2-7	TRBV6-1	CASSRPGTSGGREYF
TRBJ2-5	TRBV2	CASRPWTSGVETQYF
TRBJ1-3	TRBV4-1	CASSRRTGAGNTIYF
TRBJ2-5	TRBV7-8	CASSPIRQMQETQYF
TRBJ1-6	TRBV7-9	CASSFLYVTGSSYNSPLHF
TRBJ1-1	TRBV27	CASSLGRGREAFF
TRBJ1-4	TRBV5-1	CASRNAGQTNEKLFF
TRBJ2-4	TRBV2	CASSEGLDIQYF
TRBJ2-3	TRBV9	CASSVETTDTQYF
TRBJ2-3	TRBV10-3	CAISVGRGPDTQYF
TRBJ1-1	TRBV10-3	CAISPGGMNTEAFF
TRBJ2-7	TRBV27	CASSLTVELGQVPKFGYEQYF
TRBJ2-3	TRBV5-1	CASSSRPGAGGQFYTQYF
TRBJ2-7	TRBV5-4	CASSLPSGYEQYF
TRBJ2-1	TRBV4-1	CASSQDPGDEQFF
TRBJ1-4	TRBV19	CASTRDRDKGTNEKLFF
TRBJ2-3	TRBV7-3	CASSLRGATTSTDTQYF
TRBJ2-7	TRBV6-1	CASSVNRVHEQYF
TRBJ1-4	TRBV27	CASSYLNEKLFF
TRBJ2-2	TRBV5-4	CASSLGQGSTGELFF
TRBJ2-2	TRBV2	CATRESDTGELFF
TRBJ2-2	TRBV5-4	CASSFSREDTGELFF
TRBJ2-5	TRBV5-1	CASSLGPIQETQYF
TRBJ1-5	TRBV6-1	CASSEGGSNQPQHF
TRBJ2-7	TRBV19	CASSTNQGYEQYF
-	TRBV30	CAWSVYAASYEQYF
TRBJ2-7	TRBV5-1	CASSPGQESSYEQYF
TRBJ1-3	TRBV2	CASSEAEGQGRNTIYF
TRBJ2-7	TRBV5-6	CASGRGTGDYEQYF
TRBJ1-1	TRBV18	CASSPLWTENTEAFF
TRBJ2-2	TRBV7-3	CASSSTGGTGELFF
TRBJ2-4	TRBV5-4	CASSSTGRGGTKNIQYF
TRBJ1-4	TRBV6-5	CASSYSGQGNEKLFF
TRBJ2-2	TRBV28	CASNSQGMNTGELFF
TRBJ2-3	TRBV7-9	CASSLRQGLYTDTQYF
TRBJ2-1	TRBV2	CASSDTSGGLGEQFF
TRBJ2-7	TRBV5-6	CASSLYGAQGALYEQYF
TRBJ1-6	TRBV4-1	CASSHPPSYNSPLHF
TRBJ1-1	TRBV18	CASSRDTKNTEAFF
TRBJ2-1	TRBV27	CASSLGGADNEQFF
TRBJ1-2	TRBV29-1	CSVGTPKDYGYTF
TRBJ2-1	TRBV7-3	CASSLGQGGNNEQFF
TRBJ2-7	TRBV9	CASSRGGLNEQYF
TRBJ1-3	TRBV7-8	CASSNGISGNTIYF
TRBJ2-1	TRBV9	CASSVGLAGGSYNEQFF
TRBJ2-1	TRBV7-2	CASSLAMTGNNEQFF
TRBJ2-1	TRBV5-1	CASSLAGSYNEQFF
TRBJ2-7	TRBV5-1	CASSLWAGGQGAYEQYF
TRBJ1-1	TRBV10-3	CAISGGQHEAFF
TRBJ2-5	TRBV30	CAWSVEAGQQETQYF
TRBJ2-1	TRBV2	CASSEMGASYNEQFF
TRBJ2-2	TRBV7-9	CASSWAGNTGELFF
TRBJ2-1	TRBV6-5	CASRRLAGGLNEQFF